This T cell receptor (beta chain) was sequenced during a study of shared clonotypes between healthy human individuals. Study observations and caveats: Specimens sampled were limited to blood, with tissue repertoires likely differing.

Per sorted-subset replicate PCR, input was around 200 ng DNA, representing tens of thousands of T cell genomes. Libraries were prepared by immunoSEQ multiplex PCR; TCRdb keeps only in-frame clonotypes and omits some of them. This table holds about 1.9 million clones, about 94% found once. Concerning this clone: Its target is unknown.

Cells designated naive CD8 were CD45RO-negative and were positively selected for CCR7, with terminally differentiated effector memory CD45RA+ cells excluded. Study donors comprised healthy, HIV-negative adults devoid of recent acute infection or vaccination. This TCR was sampled from a man younger than 30 in good health. Some clones in this sample may be carry-over from other donors' samples. Sequences were obtained from naive CD8+ T cells from PBMCs.

The CDR3 bases are TGTGCCAGCAGTTTATCGGTGGGGGATGTGAATCAGCCCCAGCATTTT. Translated, it gives CASSLSVGDVNQPQHF. This chain joins TRBV27 and TRBJ1-5; D may be TRBD1 (5 bases). The V gene lost 0 bases and the J gene lost 4 bases, with 13 bases spanning the gap. This CDR3 has 16 amino acids. CDR1 is MNHEY and CDR2 is SMNVEV in the germline V gene (reference sequence).